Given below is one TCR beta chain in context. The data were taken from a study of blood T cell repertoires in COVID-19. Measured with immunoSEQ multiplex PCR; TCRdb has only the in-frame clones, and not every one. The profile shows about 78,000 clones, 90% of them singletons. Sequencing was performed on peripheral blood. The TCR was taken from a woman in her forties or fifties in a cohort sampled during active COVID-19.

CDR3 sequence: CATSRDRGASGNTIYF. The CDR3, as DNA: TGTGCCACCAGCAGAGATCGGGGGGCGTCGGGAAACACCATATATTTT. J is TRBJ1-3 and V is TRBV15, with D possibly TRBD1 on 6 matching bases. Trimming removed 0 bases at V and 4 bases at J, with 13 bases between. Germline V gives CDR1 LNHNV, CDR2 YYDKDF (reference sequence). The CDR3 covers 16 residues.